The TCR beta chain described here comes from a study of blood T cell repertoires in COVID-19. Across the study: Acute and convalescent COVID-19 specimens originated in the United States, Italy and Spain. PBMCs, B-cell-depleted T cells, or T cells were the source of the cDNA or gDNA that made up the material.

The CDR3 is 16 amino acids. In germline, CDR1 is SGHAT, CDR2 FQNNGV. Trimming shortened V by 2 bases and J by 2 bases, and 13 bases separated the two germline ends. Original analysis: Counts of nucleated cells, estimated from reference gene primer amplification, were obtained. Sequencing used immunoSEQ multiplex PCR; TCRdb keeps in-frame clones, though not all of them. V and J calls and clone size are copied from that table; D and trimming were computed from the DNA. Of roughly 260,000 clones listed, 65% to 90% are singletons. The gene calls are TRBV11-2 and TRBJ1-3; TRBD1 is a possible D gene (5 bases). The sequenced sample was peripheral blood. This clonotype originated in a woman aged 70 to 79 with acute or convalescent COVID-19. The CDR3 sequence is CASSLRGPTPGNTIYF. The DNA for the CDR3 is TGTGCCAGCAGCTTAAGGGGCCCAACTCCTGGAAACACCATATATTTT.